In this sample, the clone carrying this T cell receptor (beta chain) turned up a few times. The antigen remains unidentified. This specimen belongs to a study of T cells in tumors after PD-1 blockade. Study overall: Either cemiplimab 350 mg every 2 weeks or pembrolizumab 200 mg every 3 weeks was given. A subset received ongoing vismodegib 150 mg daily alongside anti-PD-1 therapy.

Only in-frame clones appear in the TCRdb table, and some are missing; sequencing was by immunoSEQ multiplex PCR. The data show fewer than 40,000 clones, with roughly 76% seen just once and around 38% held by the top ten. Study conclusions and caveats: Some novel exhausted tumor clones appeared in pre-treatment blood, suggesting peripheral recruitment.

V trimming: 4 bases; J trimming: 0 bases; junction bases outside the gene matches: 12. CDR3 length: 19 amino acids. Germline loops: CDR1 LGHNA, CDR2 YSLEER. This TCR derives from a human donor with basal cell carcinoma. This specimen was PBMCs, taken after anti-PD-1 treatment. V gene TRBV4-3 combines with J gene TRBJ2-6; TRBD2 agrees at 7 bases. CDR3 in amino acids: CASSPKAGGSVSGANVLTF. CDR3 coding DNA: TGCGCCAGCAGCCCCAAAGCCGGGGGGTCGGTCTCTGGGGCCAACGTCCTGACTTTC.